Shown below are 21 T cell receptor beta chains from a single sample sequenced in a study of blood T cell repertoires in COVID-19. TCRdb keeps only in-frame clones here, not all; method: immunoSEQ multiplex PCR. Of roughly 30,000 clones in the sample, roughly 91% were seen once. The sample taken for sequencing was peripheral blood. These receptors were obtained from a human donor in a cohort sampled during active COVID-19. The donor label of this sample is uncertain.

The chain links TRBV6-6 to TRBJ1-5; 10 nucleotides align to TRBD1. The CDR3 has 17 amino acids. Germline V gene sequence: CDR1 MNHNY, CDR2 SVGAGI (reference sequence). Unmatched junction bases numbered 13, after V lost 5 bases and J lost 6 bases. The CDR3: CASSLITTGGMGQPQHF. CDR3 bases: TGTGCCAGCAGTCTTATTACGACAGGGGGCATGGGTCAGCCCCAGCATTTT.

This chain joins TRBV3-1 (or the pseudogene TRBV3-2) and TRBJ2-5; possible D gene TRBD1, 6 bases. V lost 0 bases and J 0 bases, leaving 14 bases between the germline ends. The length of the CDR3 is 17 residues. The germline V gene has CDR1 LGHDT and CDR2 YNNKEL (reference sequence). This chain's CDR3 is CASSQELSGQYQETQYF. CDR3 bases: TGTGCCAGCAGCCAAGAGTTGAGCGGACAGTACCAAGAGACCCAGTACTTC.

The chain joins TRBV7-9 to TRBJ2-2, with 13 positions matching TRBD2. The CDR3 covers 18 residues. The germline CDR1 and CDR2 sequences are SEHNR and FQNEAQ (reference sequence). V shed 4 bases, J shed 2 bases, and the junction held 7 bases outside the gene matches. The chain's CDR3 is CASSSQTSGGTNTGELFF. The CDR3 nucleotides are TGTGCCAGCAGCTCTCAGACTAGCGGGGGGACTAACACCGGGGAGCTGTTTTTT.

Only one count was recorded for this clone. Here the CDR3 DNA reads TGTGCCAGCAGTTACGGACAGGTTATGTCCTCCTATGGCTACACCTTC. Amino acid sequence: CASSYGQVMSSYGYTF. This chain uses TRBV6-2 or TRBV6-3 with TRBJ1-2; TRBD1 agrees at 7 bases. Germline V gene lookup returns CDR1 MNHEY and CDR2 SVGEGT. This CDR3 comprises 16 residues. V was pared by 2 bases and J by 4 bases, with 10 bases of the junction left unmatched.

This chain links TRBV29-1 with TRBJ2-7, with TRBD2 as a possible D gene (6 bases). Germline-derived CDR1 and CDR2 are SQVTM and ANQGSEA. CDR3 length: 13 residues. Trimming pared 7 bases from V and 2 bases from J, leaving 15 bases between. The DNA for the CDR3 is TGCAGCGCTAAATCGGGGGTAGCCTACGAGCAGTACTTC. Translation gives CSAKSGVAYEQYF.

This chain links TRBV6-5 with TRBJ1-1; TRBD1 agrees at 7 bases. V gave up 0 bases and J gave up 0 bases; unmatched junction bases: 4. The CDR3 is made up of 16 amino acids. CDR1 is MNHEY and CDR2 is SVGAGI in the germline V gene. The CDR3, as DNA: TGTGCCAGCAGTTACTCGCAGGGGGGTCTGAACACTGAAGCTTTCTTT. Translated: CASSYSQGGLNTEAFF.

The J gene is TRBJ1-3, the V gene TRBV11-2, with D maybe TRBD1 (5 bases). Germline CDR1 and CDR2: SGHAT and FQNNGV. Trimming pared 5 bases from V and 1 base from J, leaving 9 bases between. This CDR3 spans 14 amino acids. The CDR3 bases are TGTGCCAGCAGCCTGGGACTTTCTGGAAACACCATATATTTT. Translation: CASSLGLSGNTIYF.

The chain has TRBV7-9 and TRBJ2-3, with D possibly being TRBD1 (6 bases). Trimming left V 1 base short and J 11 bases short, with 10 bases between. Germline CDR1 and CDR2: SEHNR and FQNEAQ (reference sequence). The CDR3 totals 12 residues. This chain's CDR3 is CASSLDRVKQYF. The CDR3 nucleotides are TGTGCCAGCAGCTTAGACAGGGTTAAGCAGTATTTT.

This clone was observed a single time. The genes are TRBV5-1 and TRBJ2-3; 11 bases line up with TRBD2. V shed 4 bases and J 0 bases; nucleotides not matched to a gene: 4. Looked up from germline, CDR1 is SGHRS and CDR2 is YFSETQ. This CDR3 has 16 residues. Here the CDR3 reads CASSLGTSGSTDTQYF. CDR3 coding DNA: TGCGCCAGCAGCCTGGGGACTAGCGGTAGCACAGATACGCAGTATTTT.

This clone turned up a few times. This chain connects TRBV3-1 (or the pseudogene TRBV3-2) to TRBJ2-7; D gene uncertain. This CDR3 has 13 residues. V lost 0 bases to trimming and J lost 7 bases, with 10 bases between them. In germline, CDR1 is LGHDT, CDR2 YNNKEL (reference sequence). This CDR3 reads CASSQDSFWEQYF. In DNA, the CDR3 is TGTGCCAGCAGCCAAGATAGTTTTTGGGAGCAGTACTTC.

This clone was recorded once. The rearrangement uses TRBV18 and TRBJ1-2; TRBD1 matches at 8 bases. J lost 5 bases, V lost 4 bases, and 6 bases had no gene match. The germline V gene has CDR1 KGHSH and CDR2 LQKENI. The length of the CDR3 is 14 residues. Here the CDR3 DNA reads TGTGCCAGCTCACTAGGACAGGGACCATATGGCTACACCTTC. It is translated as CASSLGQGPYGYTF.

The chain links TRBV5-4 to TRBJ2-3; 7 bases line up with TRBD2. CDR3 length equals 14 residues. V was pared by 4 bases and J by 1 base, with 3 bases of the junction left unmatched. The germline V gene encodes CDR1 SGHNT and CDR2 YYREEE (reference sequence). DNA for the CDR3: TGTGCCAGCAGCCCTCGGGGGGGCACAGATACGCAGTATTTT. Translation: CASSPRGGTDTQYF.

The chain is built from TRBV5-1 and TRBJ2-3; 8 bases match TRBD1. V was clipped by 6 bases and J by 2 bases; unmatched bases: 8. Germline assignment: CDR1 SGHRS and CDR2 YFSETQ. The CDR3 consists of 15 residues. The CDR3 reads CASTPGGPNTDTQYF. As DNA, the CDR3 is TGCGCCAGCACCCCAGGGGGCCCGAACACAGATACGCAGTATTTT.

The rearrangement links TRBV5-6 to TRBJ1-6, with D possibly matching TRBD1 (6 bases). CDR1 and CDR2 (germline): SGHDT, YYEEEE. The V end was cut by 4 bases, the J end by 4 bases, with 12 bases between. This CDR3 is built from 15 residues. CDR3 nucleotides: TGTGCCAGCAGCCCGGGGACACTTTATAATTCACCCCTCCACTTT. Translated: CASSPGTLYNSPLHF.

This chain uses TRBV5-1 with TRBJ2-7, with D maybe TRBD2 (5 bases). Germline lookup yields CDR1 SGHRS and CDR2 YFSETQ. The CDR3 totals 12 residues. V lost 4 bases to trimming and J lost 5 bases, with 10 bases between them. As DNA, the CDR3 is TGCGCCAGCAGCCTTCCGGGGAACGAGCAGTACTTC. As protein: CASSLPGNEQYF.

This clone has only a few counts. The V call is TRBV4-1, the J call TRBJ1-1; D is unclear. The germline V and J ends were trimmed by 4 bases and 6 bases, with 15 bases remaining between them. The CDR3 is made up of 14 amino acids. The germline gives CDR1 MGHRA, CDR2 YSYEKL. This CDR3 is CASSPSFVDPEAFF. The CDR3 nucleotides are TGCGCCAGCAGCCCCTCATTCGTAGATCCTGAAGCTTTCTTT.

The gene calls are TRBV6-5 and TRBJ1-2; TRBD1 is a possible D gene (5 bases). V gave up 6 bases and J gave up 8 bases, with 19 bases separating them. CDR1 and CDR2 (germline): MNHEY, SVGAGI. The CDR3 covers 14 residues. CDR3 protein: CASRDGGLGIGYTF. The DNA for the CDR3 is TGTGCCAGCAGGGACGGGGGTTTGGGGATCGGCTACACCTTC.

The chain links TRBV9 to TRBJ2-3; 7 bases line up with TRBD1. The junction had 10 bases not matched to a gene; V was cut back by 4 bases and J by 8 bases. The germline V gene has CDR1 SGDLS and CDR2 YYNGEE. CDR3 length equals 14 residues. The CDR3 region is CASSQSTGRVTQYF. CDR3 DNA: TGTGCCAGCAGCCAATCGACAGGGCGTGTTACGCAGTATTTT.

CDR3 DNA: TGTGCCAGCAGCTTAGGCCGACAGGGCGGAGGCGAGCAGTACTTC. Residues: CASSLGRQGGGEQYF. The chain joins TRBV7-6 to TRBJ2-7, with 7 bases identical to TRBD1. The CDR3 has 15 residues. V lost 1 base, J lost 6 bases, and 9 bases stayed unmatched. In germline, CDR1 is SGHVS, CDR2 FNYEAQ. Full variable domain (rest looked up from reference TRBV7-6 and TRBJ2-7): GAGVSQSPRYKVTKRGQDVALRCDPISGHVSLYWYRQALGQGPEFLTYFNYEAQQDKSGLPNDRFSAERPEGSISTLTIQRTEQRDSAMYRCASSLGRQGGGEQYFGPGTRLTVT.

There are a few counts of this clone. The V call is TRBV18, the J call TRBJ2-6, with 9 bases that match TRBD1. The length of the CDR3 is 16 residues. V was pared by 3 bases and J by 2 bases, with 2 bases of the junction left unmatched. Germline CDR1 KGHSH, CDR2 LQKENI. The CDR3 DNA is TGTGCCAGCTCACCTAACAGGGGGCCTGGGGCCAACGTCCTGACTTTC. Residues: CASSPNRGPGANVLTF.

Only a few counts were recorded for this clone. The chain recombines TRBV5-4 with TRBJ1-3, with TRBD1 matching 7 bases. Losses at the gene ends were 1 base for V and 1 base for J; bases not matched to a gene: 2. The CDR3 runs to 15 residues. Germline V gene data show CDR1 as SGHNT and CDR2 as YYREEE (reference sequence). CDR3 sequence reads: CASSLPTGSGNTIYF. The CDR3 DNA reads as TGTGCCAGCAGCTTGCCGACAGGGTCTGGAAACACCATATATTTT.